The rows below give T cell receptor beta chains drawn from one sample of a study of CD8 T cells in Susac syndrome. TCRdb re-derived calls from the immunoSEQ multiplex PCR reads in MiXCR, one entry per CDR3 protein. Of approximately 70,000 distinct CDR3 sequences listed, roughly 95% were seen once; the top ten hold approximately 0.11%. Sequenced sample: CD4+ T cells from PBMCs. The source is a human donor with multiple sclerosis. The CDR3 runs from the conserved cysteine through the conserved F or W. A D gene is named only where the DNA matches it firmly. Only part of the rows carry a size: once, few, many, or a class if the clone is expanded.

CDR3 protein | CDR3 DNA | V gene | clone size | D gene | J gene
CASSPGSRGASVDYGYTF | TGTGCCAGCAGCCCCGGATCCAGGGGAGCCAGCGTTGACTATGGCTACACCTTC | TRBV7-9 | . | . | TRBJ1-2
CASSQAGSAYEQYF | TGCGCCAGCAGCCAAGCAGGGTCTGCCTACGAGCAGTACTTC | TRBV4-3 | . | . | TRBJ2-7
CASSLAARVRYEQYF | TGTGCCAGCAGCTTAGCGGCCAGGGTAAGATACGAGCAGTACTTC | TRBV11-2 | . | . | TRBJ2-7
CASSLNSPLHF | TGTGCCAGCAGCTTAAATTCACCCCTCCACTTT | TRBV7-2 | . | . | TRBJ1-6
CASSLVDRAHSPLHF | TGTGCCAGCAGCTTGGTGGACAGGGCGCACTCACCCCTCCACTTT | TRBV5-6 | . | TRBD1 | TRBJ1-6
CSAAGFAKNIQYF | TGCAGCGCTGCAGGGTTTGCCAAAAACATTCAGTACTTC | TRBV29-1 | . | . | TRBJ2-4
CASSFRTGEETQYF | TGTGCCAGCAGTTTTCGTACAGGGGAAGAGACCCAGTACTTC | TRBV28 | few | TRBD1 | TRBJ2-5
CASSLAWASGGRRVNEQFF | TGTGCCAGCAGCTTAGCGTGGGCTAGCGGGGGCCGCCGGGTCAATGAGCAGTTCTTC | TRBV7-8 | . | TRBD2 | TRBJ2-1
CASSLGGPGGEQYF | TGCGCCAGCAGCTTGGGAGGGCCGGGAGGAGAGCAGTACTTC | TRBV5-1 | . | TRBD2 | TRBJ2-7
CASSENWGNSPLHF | TGTGCCAGCAGTGAAAATTGGGGTAACTCACCCCTCCACTTT | TRBV6-1 | . | . | TRBJ1-6
CASSLNPRGNEALHF | TGCGCCAGCAGCTTGAACCCCCGAGGAAATGAGGCCCTCCACTTT | TRBV5-1 | . | . | TRBJ1-6
CSAGQPQHF | TGCAGTGCTGGCCAGCCCCAGCATTTT | TRBV20-1 | . | . | TRBJ1-5
CAWSVSNPLSTEAFF | TGTGCCTGGAGTGTATCAAACCCCTTAAGCACTGAAGCTTTCTTT | TRBV30 | . | . | TRBJ1-1
CASSPVVAGAYGYTF | TGCGCCAGCAGCCCCGTGGTAGCAGGCGCCTATGGCTACACCTTC | TRBV5-1 | . | . | TRBJ1-2
CASSIEPSPYEQYF | TGCGCCAGCAGCATAGAACCAAGTCCCTACGAGCAGTACTTC | TRBV5-1 | once | . | TRBJ2-7
CASSYEDTQYF | TGTGCCAGCTCTTACGAAGATACGCAGTATTTT | TRBV7-9 | . | . | TRBJ2-3
CASQRDTDQPQHF | TGTGCCAGCCAACGGGACACAGATCAGCCCCAGCATTTT | TRBV12-3/TRBV12-4 | . | . | TRBJ1-5
CASSPQGVNTEAFF | TGTGCCAGCTCACCACAGGGGGTGAACACTGAAGCTTTCTTT | TRBV18 | few | . | TRBJ1-1
CATSDPAAGEQGKGYTF | TGTGCCACCAGTGATCCTGCCGCCGGGGAACAGGGGAAGGGCTACACCTTC | TRBV24-1 | . | TRBD1 | TRBJ1-2
CASSYGQGLPHGYTF | TGTGCCAGCAGTTACGGACAGGGTCTCCCGCATGGCTACACCTTC | TRBV13 | . | TRBD1 | TRBJ1-2
CSAPGQINQPQHF | TGCAGTGCCCCGGGACAGATAAATCAGCCCCAGCATTTT | TRBV20-1 | . | TRBD1 | TRBJ1-5
CASSLMLEGEQFF | TGTGCCAGCAGCTTAATGCTAGAGGGTGAGCAGTTCTTC | TRBV7-3 | . | . | TRBJ2-1
CASNSHGGHEQYF | TGTGCCAGCAACTCTCACGGGGGCCACGAGCAGTACTTC | TRBV27 | . | . | TRBJ2-7
CASRSTDTQYF | TGTGCCAGCAGGAGCACAGATACGCAGTATTTT | TRBV12-3/TRBV12-4 | . | . | TRBJ2-3
CASSPGQGYGEQYF | TGTGCCAGCAGCCCGGGACAGGGCTATGGCGAGCAGTACTTC | TRBV27 | . | TRBD1 | TRBJ2-7
CASSQVPTGSEQYF | TGCGCCAGCAGCCAAGTCCCGACAGGATCGGAGCAGTACTTC | TRBV4-1 | . | . | TRBJ2-7
CASSLDRDGTDTQYF | TGTGCCAGCAGCTTGGACAGGGACGGTACAGATACGCAGTATTTT | TRBV7-8 | . | TRBD1 | TRBJ2-3
CASSHRETQYF | TGCGCCAGCAGCCACAGAGAGACCCAGTACTTC | TRBV4-1 | . | . | TRBJ2-5
CSAADRGRQSNQPQHF | TGCAGTGCCGCGGACAGGGGAAGGCAATCCAATCAGCCCCAGCATTTT | TRBV20-1 | once | TRBD1 | TRBJ1-5